A selection of T cell receptor beta chains follows, all from one sample in a study of OX40 agonist ivuxolimab in advanced cancers. Clones were sequenced by immunoSEQ multiplex PCR, and TCRdb holds only the in-frame ones, with some missing. This table holds roughly 70,000 clones, 84% found once. The input for sequencing was CD4+ or CD8+ T cells sorted from blood, taken in a trial of the OX40 agonist ivuxolimab. The receptors were sampled from an adult with an advanced solid tumor such as melanoma, head and neck, liver or kidney cancer. Both conserved end residues are part of each CDR3. D genes are given only for firm matches. Size values are once, few and many counts, or a class for expanded clones, and some rows have none.

J gene: TRBJ1-6; V gene: TRBV6-4; clone size: .; D gene: .; CDR3 protein: CASSDEGRGSPLHF; CDR3 DNA: TGTGCCAGCAGCGACGAGGGCCGGGGTTCACCCCTCCACTTT
J gene: TRBJ1-2; V gene: TRBV4-1; clone size: few; D gene: .; CDR3 protein: CASSQGSRRTNYGYTF; CDR3 DNA: TGCGCCAGCAGCCAAGGGTCACGGCGAACCAACTATGGCTACACCTTC
J gene: TRBJ1-1; V gene: TRBV15; clone size: .; D gene: .; CDR3 protein: CATSRGGTGNTEAFF; CDR3 DNA: TGTGCCACCAGCAGAGGGGGGACGGGTAACACTGAAGCTTTCTTT
J gene: TRBJ2-1; V gene: TRBV11-3; clone size: .; D gene: .; CDR3 protein: CASSLGGRQFF; CDR3 DNA: TGTGCCAGCAGCTTAGGGGGCCGACAGTTCTTC
J gene: TRBJ2-3; V gene: TRBV11-1; clone size: .; D gene: TRBD2; CDR3 protein: CASSFGLETQYF; CDR3 DNA: TGTGCCAGCAGCTTCGGACTAGAGACGCAGTATTTT
J gene: TRBJ2-4; V gene: TRBV15; clone size: .; D gene: TRBD1; CDR3 protein: CATSRDGTGGYDIQYF; CDR3 DNA: TGTGCCACCAGCAGAGATGGGACAGGGGGCTATGACATTCAGTACTTC
J gene: TRBJ2-7; V gene: TRBV6-1; clone size: .; D gene: .; CDR3 protein: CASSERDFEIYEQYF; CDR3 DNA: TGTGCCAGCAGTGAGCGGGATTTCGAAATTTACGAGCAGTACTTC
J gene: TRBJ2-1; V gene: TRBV18; clone size: .; D gene: .; CDR3 protein: CASSPQANSYNEQFF; CDR3 DNA: TGTGCCAGCTCCCCTCAGGCTAACTCCTACAATGAGCAGTTCTTC
J gene: TRBJ1-2; V gene: TRBV5-4; clone size: .; D gene: .; CDR3 protein: CASSSPGPYGYTF; CDR3 DNA: TGTGCCAGCAGCTCACCGGGCCCATATGGCTACACCTTC
J gene: TRBJ2-5; V gene: TRBV19; clone size: .; D gene: .; CDR3 protein: CASSVIQGYEETQYF; CDR3 DNA: TGTGCCAGTAGTGTAATCCAGGGGTACGAGGAGACCCAGTACTTC
J gene: TRBJ1-5; V gene: TRBV15; clone size: .; D gene: .; CDR3 protein: CATSPEEDQPQHF; CDR3 DNA: TGTGCCACCAGCCCAGAGGAGGATCAGCCCCAGCATTTT
J gene: TRBJ2-1; V gene: TRBV7-2; clone size: .; D gene: .; CDR3 protein: CASSLYPRNEQFF; CDR3 DNA: TGTGCCAGCAGCTTATATCCTCGCAATGAGCAGTTCTTC
J gene: TRBJ2-5; V gene: TRBV7-8; clone size: .; D gene: .; CDR3 protein: CASSPRGGGAAETQYF; CDR3 DNA: TGTGCCAGCAGTCCCCGGGGTGGGGGGGCGGCCGAGACCCAGTACTTC
J gene: TRBJ2-1; V gene: TRBV5-6; clone size: .; D gene: TRBD2; CDR3 protein: CASRAAGLAQRNEQFF; CDR3 DNA: TGTGCCAGCAGAGCGGCTGGACTAGCTCAGCGCAATGAGCAGTTCTTC
J gene: TRBJ2-7; V gene: TRBV23-1; clone size: .; D gene: TRBD1; CDR3 protein: CASSRKWTGERRQYF; CDR3 DNA: TGCGCCAGCAGTAGAAAGTGGACAGGGGAAAGACGGCAGTACTTC
J gene: TRBJ1-1; V gene: TRBV2; clone size: few; D gene: TRBD1; CDR3 protein: CASSRQGKAFF; CDR3 DNA: TGTGCCAGCAGTAGACAGGGTAAAGCTTTCTTT
J gene: TRBJ2-4; V gene: TRBV7-2; clone size: .; D gene: .; CDR3 protein: CASSSSSTDNIQYF; CDR3 DNA: TGTGCCAGCAGCTCATCCTCGACAGACAACATTCAGTACTTC
J gene: TRBJ2-7; V gene: TRBV10-3; clone size: .; D gene: TRBD2; CDR3 protein: CAISESGGGGRYEQYF; CDR3 DNA: TGTGCCATCAGTGAGTCGGGTGGCGGGGGGAGGTACGAGCAGTACTTC
J gene: TRBJ1-6; V gene: TRBV27; clone size: once; D gene: .; CDR3 protein: CASSRTRSSYNSPLHF; CDR3 DNA: TGTGCCAGCAGTAGGACAAGGAGCTCCTATAATTCACCCCTCCACTTT
J gene: TRBJ1-2; V gene: TRBV4-2; clone size: .; D gene: .; CDR3 protein: CASSSQEGGFVGYTF; CDR3 DNA: TGTGCCAGCAGCAGCCAAGAGGGAGGGTTCGTTGGCTACACCTTC
J gene: TRBJ2-7; V gene: TRBV7-2; clone size: .; D gene: .; CDR3 protein: CASSLSASGYEQYF; CDR3 DNA: TGTGCCAGCAGCTTATCAGCGTCCGGGTACGAGCAGTACTTC
J gene: TRBJ2-2; V gene: TRBV5-8; clone size: once; D gene: TRBD2; CDR3 protein: CASSLRTRGRAGGELFF; CDR3 DNA: TGTGCCAGCAGCTTGCGGACTCGCGGGAGGGCCGGCGGGGAGCTGTTTTTT
J gene: TRBJ1-1; V gene: TRBV6-1; clone size: few; D gene: TRBD1; CDR3 protein: CASNWDRNTEAFF; CDR3 DNA: TGTGCCAGCAACTGGGACAGGAACACTGAAGCTTTCTTT
J gene: TRBJ1-2; V gene: TRBV28; clone size: .; D gene: .; CDR3 protein: CASSLGRLVNYGYTF; CDR3 DNA: TGTGCCAGCAGTTTAGGCCGCCTGGTGAACTATGGCTACACCTTC
J gene: TRBJ1-3; V gene: TRBV14; clone size: .; D gene: .; CDR3 protein: CASSQARTGGNTIYF; CDR3 DNA: TGTGCCAGCAGCCAAGCCCGGACTGGTGGAAACACCATATATTTT
J gene: TRBJ2-3; V gene: TRBV29-1; clone size: .; D gene: .; CDR3 protein: CSARELGSSTDTQYF; CDR3 DNA: TGCAGCGCCAGGGAGCTGGGGTCTAGCACAGATACGCAGTATTTT
J gene: TRBJ1-1; V gene: TRBV7-9; clone size: many; D gene: .; CDR3 protein: CASSLVGTKTEAFF; CDR3 DNA: TGTGCCAGCAGCTTAGTGGGGACGAAGACTGAAGCTTTCTTT
J gene: TRBJ1-5; V gene: TRBV6-1; clone size: .; D gene: .; CDR3 protein: CASSEQRRGNQPQHF; CDR3 DNA: TGTGCCAGCAGTGAACAAAGGCGGGGGAATCAGCCCCAGCATTTT
J gene: TRBJ2-7; V gene: TRBV2; clone size: .; D gene: TRBD2; CDR3 protein: CASSPTSGGLGEQYF; CDR3 DNA: TGTGCCAGCAGTCCCACTAGCGGGGGGCTGGGTGAGCAGTACTTC
J gene: TRBJ2-1; V gene: TRBV4-2; clone size: .; D gene: .; CDR3 protein: CASSQGMRYNEQFF; CDR3 DNA: TGTGCCAGCAGCCAAGGAATGAGGTACAATGAGCAGTTCTTC
J gene: TRBJ1-3; V gene: TRBV18; clone size: .; D gene: .; CDR3 protein: CASTQQGVTGTGNTIYF; CDR3 DNA: TGTGCCAGTACACAGCAGGGCGTAACGGGGACTGGAAACACCATATATTTT
J gene: TRBJ2-5; V gene: TRBV7-2; clone size: .; D gene: .; CDR3 protein: CASSSHVETQYF; CDR3 DNA: TGTGCCAGCAGCTCCCATGTGGAGACCCAGTACTTC
J gene: TRBJ2-7; V gene: TRBV4-3; clone size: .; D gene: .; CDR3 protein: CASSHEWGSDYEQYF; CDR3 DNA: TGCGCCAGCAGCCACGAGTGGGGGAGCGACTACGAGCAGTACTTC
J gene: TRBJ1-3; V gene: TRBV6-1; clone size: .; D gene: .; CDR3 protein: CASSSQSSSGNTIYF; CDR3 DNA: TGTGCCAGCAGTAGCCAGTCGAGCTCTGGAAACACCATATATTTT
J gene: TRBJ2-7; V gene: TRBV6-5; clone size: .; D gene: .; CDR3 protein: CASSPTVSYEQYF; CDR3 DNA: TGTGCCAGCAGTCCAACAGTTAGCTACGAGCAGTACTTC
J gene: TRBJ1-1; V gene: TRBV7-3; clone size: few; D gene: .; CDR3 protein: CASSSRQGSEAFF; CDR3 DNA: TGTGCCAGCAGCTCCCGGCAGGGGTCGGAAGCTTTCTTT
J gene: TRBJ1-3; V gene: TRBV11-3; clone size: .; D gene: .; CDR3 protein: CASSFIDTIYF; CDR3 DNA: TGTGCCAGCAGCTTTATAGACACCATATATTTT
J gene: TRBJ1-3; V gene: TRBV2; clone size: .; D gene: .; CDR3 protein: CASSEDGFGNTIYF; CDR3 DNA: TGTGCCAGCAGTGAAGACGGATTTGGAAACACCATATATTTT
J gene: TRBJ2-1; V gene: TRBV7-6; clone size: few; D gene: TRBD2; CDR3 protein: CASSFLAGAYNEQFF; CDR3 DNA: TGTGCCAGCAGCTTCCTAGCGGGGGCCTACAATGAGCAGTTCTTC
J gene: TRBJ1-1; V gene: TRBV11-1; clone size: few; D gene: .; CDR3 protein: CASSYDSGGRTEAFF; CDR3 DNA: TGTGCCAGCAGCTACGACTCGGGGGGACGGACTGAAGCTTTCTTT
J gene: TRBJ1-2; V gene: TRBV18; clone size: once; D gene: .; CDR3 protein: CASSPSVEYGYTF; CDR3 DNA: TGTGCCAGCTCACCATCGGTAGAGTATGGCTACACCTTC
J gene: TRBJ2-1; V gene: TRBV4-1; clone size: .; D gene: .; CDR3 protein: CASSPFGSTSSYNEQFF; CDR3 DNA: TGCGCCAGCAGCCCCTTTGGAAGCACAAGCTCCTACAATGAGCAGTTCTTC